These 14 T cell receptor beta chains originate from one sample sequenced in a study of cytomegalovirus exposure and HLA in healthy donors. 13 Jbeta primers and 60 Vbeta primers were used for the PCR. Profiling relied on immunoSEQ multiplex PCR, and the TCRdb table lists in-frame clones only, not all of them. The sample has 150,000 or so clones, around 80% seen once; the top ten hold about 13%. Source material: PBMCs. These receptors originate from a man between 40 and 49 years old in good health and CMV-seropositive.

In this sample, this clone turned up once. CDR3 in amino acids: CASSLAATEAFF. For the CDR3, the DNA is TGTGCCAGCAGTTTAGCGGCCACTGAAGCTTTCTTT. This chain joins TRBV28 and TRBJ1-1; D call uncertain. Trimming cost V 2 bases and J 4 bases, with 5 bases left between them. Germline V lookup: CDR1 MDHEN, CDR2 SYDVKM. This CDR3 region has 12 residues.

CDR3 protein: CASRGAVSTSVETQYF. Written as DNA, the CDR3 is TGTGCAAGTCGCGGAGCCGTATCGACTAGCGTTGAGACCCAGTACTTC. The chain couples TRBV12-2 to TRBJ2-5; TRBD2, the D gene given by the table, was not confirmed from the DNA. TRBV12-2 is marked as a pseudogene. The CDR3 runs to 16 residues.

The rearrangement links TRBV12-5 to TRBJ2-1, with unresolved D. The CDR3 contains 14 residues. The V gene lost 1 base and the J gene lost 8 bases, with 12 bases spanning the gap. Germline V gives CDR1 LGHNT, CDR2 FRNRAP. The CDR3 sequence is CASGLAVLSDEQFF. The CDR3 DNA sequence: TGTGCTAGTGGTTTGGCAGTCCTTTCAGATGAGCAGTTCTTC.

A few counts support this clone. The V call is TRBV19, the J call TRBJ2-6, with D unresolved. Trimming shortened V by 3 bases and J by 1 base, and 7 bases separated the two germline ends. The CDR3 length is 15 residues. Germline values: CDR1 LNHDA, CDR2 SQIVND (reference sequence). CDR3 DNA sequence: TGTGCCAGTAGTATCTCTGTTTCTGGGGCCAACGTCCTGACTTTC. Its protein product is CASSISVSGANVLTF.

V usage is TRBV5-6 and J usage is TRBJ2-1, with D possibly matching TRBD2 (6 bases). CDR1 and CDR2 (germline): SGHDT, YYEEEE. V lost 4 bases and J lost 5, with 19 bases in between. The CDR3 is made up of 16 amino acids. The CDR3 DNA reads TGTGCCAGCAGCCGCCGGGGGAACAACGTCCACAATGAGCAGTTCTTC. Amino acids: CASSRRGNNVHNEQFF.

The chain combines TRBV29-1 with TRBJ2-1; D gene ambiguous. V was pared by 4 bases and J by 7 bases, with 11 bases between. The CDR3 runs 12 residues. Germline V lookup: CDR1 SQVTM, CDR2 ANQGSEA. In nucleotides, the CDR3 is TGCAGCGTTGTTAGGCGGTATAATGAGCAGTTCTTC. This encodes CSVVRRYNEQFF.

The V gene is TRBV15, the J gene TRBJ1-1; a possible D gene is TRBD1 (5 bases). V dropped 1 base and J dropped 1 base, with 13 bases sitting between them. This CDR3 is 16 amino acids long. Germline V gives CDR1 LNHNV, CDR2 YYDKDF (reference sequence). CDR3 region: CATSRGAGVWNTEAFF. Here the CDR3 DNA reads TGTGCCACCAGCAGAGGGGCGGGGGTATGGAACACTGAAGCTTTCTTT.

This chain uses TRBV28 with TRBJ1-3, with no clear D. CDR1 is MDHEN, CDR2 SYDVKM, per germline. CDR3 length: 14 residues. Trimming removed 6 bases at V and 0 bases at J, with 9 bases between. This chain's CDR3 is CASSFYYSGNTIYF. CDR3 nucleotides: TGTGCCAGCAGCTTTTACTACTCTGGAAACACCATATATTTT.

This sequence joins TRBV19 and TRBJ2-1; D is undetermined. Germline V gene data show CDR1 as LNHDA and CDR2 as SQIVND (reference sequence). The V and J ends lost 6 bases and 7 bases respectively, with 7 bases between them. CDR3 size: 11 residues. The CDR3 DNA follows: TGTGCCAGTAGCACGGTAAATGAGCAGTTCTTC. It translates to CASSTVNEQFF.

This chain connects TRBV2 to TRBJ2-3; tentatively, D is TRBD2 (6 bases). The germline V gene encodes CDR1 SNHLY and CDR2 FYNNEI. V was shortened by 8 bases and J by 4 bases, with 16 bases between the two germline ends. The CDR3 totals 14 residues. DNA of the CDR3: TGTGCCAGCGCCCCGCGGGGCGGGTCAGATACGCAGTATTTT. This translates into CASAPRGGSDTQYF. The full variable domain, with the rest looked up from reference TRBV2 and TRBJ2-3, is EPEVTQTPSHQVTQMGQEVILRCVPISNHLYFYWYRQILGQKVEFLVSFYNNEISEKSEIFDDQFSVERPDGSNFTLKIRSTKLEDSAMYFCASAPRGGSDTQYFGPGTRLTVL.

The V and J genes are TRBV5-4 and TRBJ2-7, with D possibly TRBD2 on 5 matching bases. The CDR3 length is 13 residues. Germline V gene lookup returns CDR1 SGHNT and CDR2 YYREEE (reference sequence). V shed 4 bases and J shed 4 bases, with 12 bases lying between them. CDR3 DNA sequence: TGTGCCAGCAGCCCAACCCCGGGATACGAGCAGTACTTC. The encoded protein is CASSPTPGYEQYF.

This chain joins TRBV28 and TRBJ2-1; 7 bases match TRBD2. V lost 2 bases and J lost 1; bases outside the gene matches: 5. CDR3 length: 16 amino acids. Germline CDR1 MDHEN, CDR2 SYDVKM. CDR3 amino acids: CASSLRGLISYNEQFF. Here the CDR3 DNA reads TGTGCCAGCAGTTTAAGGGGACTAATATCCTACAATGAGCAGTTCTTC.

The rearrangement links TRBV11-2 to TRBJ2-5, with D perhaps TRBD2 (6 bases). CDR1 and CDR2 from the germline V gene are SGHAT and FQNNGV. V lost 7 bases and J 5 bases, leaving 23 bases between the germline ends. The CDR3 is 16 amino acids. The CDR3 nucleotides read TGTGCCAGCACCTCCGGCGGGACGTTCTCTTGGGAGACCCAGTACTTC. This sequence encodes CASTSGGTFSWETQYF.

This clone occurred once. CDR3 protein: CASSFRGQNGYTF. The CDR3 nucleotides read TGTGCCAGCAGTTTCAGGGGGCAAAATGGCTACACCTTC. The chain couples TRBV27 to TRBJ1-2, with 8 bases that match TRBD1. There are 13 residues in the CDR3. Germline CDR1 is MNHEY and CDR2 is SMNVEV (reference sequence). Unmatched junction bases numbered 3, after V lost 3 bases and J lost 6 bases.